Below are 29 T cell receptor beta chains sequenced from a single sample in a study of blood T cell repertoires in COVID-19. Clones were sequenced by immunoSEQ multiplex PCR, and TCRdb holds only the in-frame ones, with some missing. The sample holds 250,000 to 350,000 clones, about 85% seen once. Sequenced sample: PBMCs or T cells enriched from blood (not recorded which). The receptors come from a woman between 50 and 59 years old who had recovered from COVID-19.

This chain connects TRBV30 to TRBJ2-1; D ambiguous. V shed 0 bases and J shed 4 bases, with 7 bases lying between them. CDR1 GTSNPN and CDR2 SVGIG come from the germline V gene (reference sequence). The CDR3 loop spans 13 amino acids. The CDR3 reads CAWSVWSYNEQFF. The CDR3 nucleotides are TGTGCCTGGAGTGTATGGAGTTACAATGAGCAGTTCTTC.

The V gene is TRBV7-8, the J gene TRBJ1-4; maybe TRBD1 (6 bases). The length of the CDR3 is 15 residues. CDR1 and CDR2 from the germline V gene are SGHVS and FQNEAQ. Trimming took 10 bases from V and 5 from J, leaving 20 bases between them. For the CDR3, the DNA is TGTGCCACCAGGGGTCCGACAGTGCGGAATGAAAAACTGTTTTTT. This encodes CATRGPTVRNEKLFF.

The table lists this clone with a few counts. The chain uses TRBV4-1 and TRBJ2-2; perhaps TRBD1 as D (5 bases). Germline V gene lookup returns CDR1 MGHRA and CDR2 YSYEKL. V was shortened by 8 bases and J by 1 base, with 17 bases between the two germline ends. CDR3 length: 16 residues. The CDR3 DNA is TGCGCCAGCCGCAGAATCCTGGACAAGAACACCGGGGAGCTGTTTTTT. The encoded protein is CASRRILDKNTGELFF.

The V and J genes are TRBV19 and TRBJ2-7; 7 bases are a match to TRBD2. CDR3 length: 15 residues. The V gene end was trimmed by 7 bases and the J gene end by 3 bases; junction bases not matched to a gene: 12. Germline V gene lookup returns CDR1 LNHDA and CDR2 SQIVND (reference sequence). CDR3 nucleotides: TGTGCCAGTATTGGGACTACGGGGAGGGGCTACGAGCAGTACTTC. As protein: CASIGTTGRGYEQYF.

The chain employs TRBV7-9 and TRBJ2-7, with 10 bases identical to TRBD1. This CDR3 is built from 15 residues. Trimming cost V 3 bases and J 7 bases; bases outside gene matches: 9. CDR1 and CDR2 (germline): SEHNR, FQNEAQ (reference sequence). CDR3: CASSFSGTGAGEQYF. CDR3 nucleotide sequence: TGTGCCAGCAGCTTCTCCGGGACAGGGGCGGGGGAGCAGTACTTC.

The chain employs TRBV5-1 and TRBJ1-1, with 9 bases identical to TRBD1. The CDR3 is 17 amino acids. Trimming at V came to 0 bases and at J to 1 base, leaving 7 bases not matched to a gene. CDR1 is SGHRS, CDR2 YFSETQ, per germline. This CDR3 is CASSLGTGTGSNTEAFF. The CDR3 DNA reads TGCGCCAGCAGCTTGGGAACCGGGACAGGGTCGAACACTGAAGCTTTCTTT.

A single count supports this clone. V usage is TRBV5-1 and J usage is TRBJ1-6; D is perhaps TRBD1 (6 bases). CDR1 and CDR2 from the germline V gene are SGHRS and YFSETQ. This CDR3 spans 17 amino acids. With 5 bases removed from V and 0 bases from J, the gap between germline ends came to 15 bases. The DNA of the CDR3 is TGCGCCAGCAGGGGAAGACAGGCGAGCTCCTATAATTCACCCCTCCACTTT. Protein: CASRGRQASSYNSPLHF.

The genes are TRBV5-6 and TRBJ1-3; 7 nucleotides align to TRBD1. CDR1 and CDR2 (germline): SGHDT, YYEEEE. This CDR3 spans 14 amino acids. J lost 4 bases, V lost 5 bases, and 6 bases had no gene match. The CDR3 is CASRPTGVGNTIYF. The CDR3 coding sequence is TGTGCCAGCAGACCTACAGGGGTAGGAAACACCATATATTTT. The whole variable domain, remainder taken from reference TRBV5-6 and TRBJ1-3, is DAGVTQSPTHLIKTRGQQVTLRCSPKSGHDTVSWYQQALGQGPQFIFQYYEEEERQRGNFPDRFSGHQFPNYSSELNVNALLLGDSALYLCASRPTGVGNTIYFGEGSWLTVV.

The V call is TRBV27, the J call TRBJ1-4; the D is unclear. CDR1 MNHEY and CDR2 SMNVEV come from the germline V gene (reference sequence). The CDR3 length is 15 residues. V dropped 6 bases and J dropped 1 base, with 12 bases sitting between them. CDR3: CASSPSRGTNEKLFF. The CDR3 nucleotides read TGTGCCAGCAGCCCCTCCCGGGGAACTAATGAAAAACTGTTTTTT.

This clone was counted a few times. The chain links TRBV28 to TRBJ1-2; tentative D call: TRBD1 (5 bases). Germline CDR1 and CDR2: MDHEN and SYDVKM. The CDR3 sequence is 15 residues long. V dropped 7 bases and J dropped 2 bases, with 17 bases sitting between them. The CDR3 nucleotides read TGTGCCAGCACAACCCCACAGGCGCTAAACTATGGCTACACCTTC. Translation gives CASTTPQALNYGYTF.

This chain joins TRBV19 and TRBJ2-1, with 7 bases identical to TRBD2. The V and J ends lost 6 bases and 0 bases, in that order; junction bases with no gene match: 8. The CDR3 has 16 residues. Germline assignment: CDR1 LNHDA and CDR2 SQIVND (reference sequence). CDR3 nucleotides: TGTGCCAGTAGCCCTGGAGCGGGGAGCTCCTACAATGAGCAGTTCTTC. It codes for CASSPGAGSSYNEQFF.

This sequence joins TRBV7-2 and TRBJ2-5; a possible D gene is TRBD1 (6 bases). CDR3 size: 14 residues. V lost 8 bases and J lost 7, with 20 bases in between. Germline V gene sequence: CDR1 SGHTA, CDR2 FQGNSA. The CDR3 sequence is CASRARFVGGTQYF. The CDR3, as DNA: TGTGCCAGCCGAGCCCGGTTTGTAGGGGGGACCCAGTACTTC. The complete variable domain, with remaining parts taken from reference TRBV7-2 and TRBJ2-5, reads GAGVSQSPSNKVTEKGKDVELRCDPISGHTALYWYRQSLGQGLEFLIYFQGNSAPDKSGLPSDRFSAERTGGSVSTLTIQRTQQEDSAVYLCASRARFVGGTQYFGPGTRLLVL.

V usage is TRBV7-8 and J usage is TRBJ1-6, with 8 bases fitting TRBD1. The CDR3 extends over 17 amino acids. J gave up 0 bases and V 5 bases, and 6 bases lay outside the gene matches. Per germline, CDR1 SGHVS and CDR2 FQNEAQ. CDR3 coding DNA: TGTGCCAGCAGCCTAAGGACAGGGAGCTCCTATAATTCACCCCTCCACTTT. Its protein product is CASSLRTGSSYNSPLHF.

The chain is built from TRBV7-9 and TRBJ2-7; weak D call: TRBD2 (6 bases). Trimming left V 3 bases short and J 1 base short, with 13 bases between. The CDR3 contains 15 residues. In germline, CDR1 is SEHNR, CDR2 FQNEAQ (reference sequence). In DNA, the CDR3 is TGTGCCAGCAGCTTTTCCCCAGGGAGGTCCTACGAGCAGTACTTC. Protein: CASSFSPGRSYEQYF.

The V and J genes are TRBV12-3 or TRBV12-4 and TRBJ1-5; 7 bases align to TRBD1. V was pared by 9 bases and J by 3 bases, with 5 bases of the junction left unmatched. CDR3 length equals 13 residues. In DNA form, the CDR3 reads TGTGCCAGTACCGGGACAGTCAATCAGCCCCAGCATTTT. It specifies CASTGTVNQPQHF.

J is TRBJ1-5 and V is TRBV9; 8 bases line up with TRBD1. Per the germline V gene, CDR1 is SGDLS and CDR2 is YYNGEE. The CDR3 sequence is 15 residues long. Trimming cost V 2 bases and J 4 bases; bases outside gene matches: 5. The CDR3 coding sequence is TGTGCCAGCAGCGTCGGGACAGGCCAAAATCAGCCCCAGCATTTT. Translating gives CASSVGTGQNQPQHF.

The rearrangement uses TRBV7-2 and TRBJ2-3; D is possibly TRBD1 (6 bases). This CDR3 is 12 amino acids long. Germline loops: CDR1 SGHTA, CDR2 FQGNSA. Trimming cost V 4 bases and J 11 bases, with 13 bases left between them. The CDR3 region has the DNA TGTGCCAGCAGCTCCGGACAGTCAGGGCAGTATTTT. Its translation is CASSSGQSGQYF. Filled out from reference TRBV7-2 and TRBJ2-3, the complete variable domain reads GAGVSQSPSNKVTEKGKDVELRCDPISGHTALYWYRQSLGQGLEFLIYFQGNSAPDKSGLPSDRFSAERTGGSVSTLTIQRTQQEDSAVYLCASSSGQSGQYFGPGTRLTVL.

The chain recombines TRBV3-1 (or the pseudogene TRBV3-2) with TRBJ1-4; tentative D call: TRBD1 (6 bases). The CDR3 loop spans 14 amino acids. The ends were cut back, 2 bases at V and 2 bases at J, with 6 bases in the middle. Germline loops: CDR1 LGHDT, CDR2 YNNKEL (reference sequence). The CDR3 is CASSQQGTNEKLFF. CDR3 nucleotide sequence: TGTGCCAGCAGCCAACAGGGGACTAATGAAAAACTGTTTTTT.

The rearrangement uses TRBV3-1 (or the pseudogene TRBV3-2) and TRBJ2-1; 10 nucleotides match TRBD1. The CDR3 extends over 15 amino acids. Per germline, CDR1 LGHDT and CDR2 YNNKEL (reference sequence). V lost 6 bases and J lost 8; bases outside the gene matches: 10. This CDR3 reads CASSLRDRGYDEQFF. The CDR3, as DNA: TGTGCCAGCAGTCTCCGGGACAGGGGATATGATGAGCAGTTCTTC.

This chain joins TRBV5-1 and TRBJ2-2; the match to TRBD1 covers 10 bases. Germline loops: CDR1 SGHRS, CDR2 YFSETQ. Losses at the gene ends were 5 bases for V and 3 bases for J; bases not matched to a gene: 10. CDR3 size: 17 residues. CDR3 nucleotides: TGCGCCAGCAGGCCCTCATTGGGACAGGGGTACACCGGGGAGCTGTTTTTT. Translating gives CASRPSLGQGYTGELFF.

The J gene is TRBJ1-5, the V gene TRBV9; no firm D call. The CDR3 spans 14 residues. The V end was cut by 4 bases, the J end by 4 bases, with 12 bases between. Looked up from germline, CDR1 is SGDLS and CDR2 is YYNGEE. This chain's CDR3 is CASSPRGENQPQHF. For the CDR3, the DNA is TGTGCCAGCAGCCCGCGGGGTGAGAATCAGCCCCAGCATTTT.

This clone occurred many times. The chain joins TRBV10-3 to TRBJ1-2; 8 bases align to TRBD1. The CDR3 consists of 13 residues. J gave up 5 bases and V 7 bases, and 6 bases lay outside the gene matches. CDR1 is ENHRY and CDR2 is SYGVKD in the germline V gene. CDR3 amino acids: CAITLDREYGYTF. The CDR3 nucleotides are TGTGCCATCACTTTGGACAGGGAGTATGGCTACACCTTC.

The chain has TRBV15 and TRBJ1-1; D remains unclear. The germline gives CDR1 LNHNV, CDR2 YYDKDF (reference sequence). This CDR3 region has 14 residues. V was trimmed by 1 base and J by 1 base, leaving 7 bases between them. DNA for the CDR3: TGTGCCACCAGCAGAGTTGCAGGGAACACTGAAGCTTTCTTT. It translates to CATSRVAGNTEAFF.

This chain uses TRBV27 with TRBJ2-4; a weak D match, TRBD1 (5 bases). The V end lost 5 bases, the J end lost 0 bases, and 14 bases lay between the germline ends. Per the germline V gene, CDR1 is MNHEY and CDR2 is SMNVEV (reference sequence). This CDR3 is built from 16 residues. CDR3 coding DNA: TGTGCCAGCAGTCTCGACAGTTTACTAGCCAAAAACATTCAGTACTTC. This sequence encodes CASSLDSLLAKNIQYF.

The chain joins TRBV5-1 to TRBJ2-7; D might be TRBD1 (6 bases). This CDR3 spans 15 amino acids. V was trimmed by 0 bases and J by 3 bases, leaving 13 bases between them. Germline loops: CDR1 SGHRS, CDR2 YFSETQ. CDR3 protein: CASSLGAGANYEQYF. The CDR3 DNA reads TGCGCCAGCAGCTTGGGAGCAGGGGCAAACTACGAGCAGTACTTC.

Only a few counts were recorded for this clone. The chain is built from TRBV25-1 and TRBJ1-3; D is unclear. The CDR3 has 12 residues. Germline assignment: CDR1 MGHDK and CDR2 SYGVNS. V was pared by 2 bases and J by 14 bases, with 13 bases between. DNA for the CDR3: TGTGCCAGCAGTGAACTCTCGGACTTGTTATATTTT. This sequence encodes CASSELSDLLYF.

This chain links TRBV5-1 with TRBJ1-6, with TRBD1 matching over 8 bases. Germline CDR1 and CDR2: SGHRS and YFSETQ. This CDR3 region has 16 residues. With V trimmed by 5 bases and J by 9 bases, 13 bases remained unmatched. The CDR3 DNA is TGCGCCAGCAGATATTCCATACAGGGGGATGGTTCACCCCTCCACTTT. It specifies CASRYSIQGDGSPLHF.

V usage is TRBV10-3 and J usage is TRBJ1-2; the D gene is possibly TRBD1 (6 bases). Germline values: CDR1 ENHRY, CDR2 SYGVKD. V was clipped by 10 bases and J by 4 bases, with 19 bases between them. The CDR3 has 14 residues. The CDR3 region is CARLYRDTVYGYTF. The CDR3 region has the DNA TGTGCCAGACTATACCGGGACACTGTCTATGGCTACACCTTC.

The gene calls are TRBV7-6 and TRBJ2-1; 7 positions agree with TRBD2. V shed 0 bases, J shed 7 bases, and the junction held 3 bases outside the gene matches. Germline V lookup: CDR1 SGHVS, CDR2 FNYEAQ. The CDR3 runs to 14 residues. The CDR3 loop is CASSLAGLINEQFF. CDR3 sequence (DNA): TGTGCCAGCAGCTTAGCGGGACTAATTAATGAGCAGTTCTTC.